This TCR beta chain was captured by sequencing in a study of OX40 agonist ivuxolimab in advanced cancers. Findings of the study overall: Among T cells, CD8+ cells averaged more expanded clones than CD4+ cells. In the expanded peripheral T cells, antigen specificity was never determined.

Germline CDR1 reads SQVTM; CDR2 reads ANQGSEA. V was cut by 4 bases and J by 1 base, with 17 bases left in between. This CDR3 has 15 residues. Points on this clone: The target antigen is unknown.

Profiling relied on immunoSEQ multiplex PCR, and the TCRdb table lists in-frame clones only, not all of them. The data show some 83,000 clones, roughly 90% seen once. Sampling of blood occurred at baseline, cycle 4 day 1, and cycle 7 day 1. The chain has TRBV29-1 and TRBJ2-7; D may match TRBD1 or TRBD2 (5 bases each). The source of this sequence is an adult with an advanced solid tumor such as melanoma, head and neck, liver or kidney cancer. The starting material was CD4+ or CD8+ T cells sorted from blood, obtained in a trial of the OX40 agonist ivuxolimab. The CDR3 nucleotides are TGCAGCGTTGGGGGTCCGACGGGACGGTCCTACGAGCAGTACTTC. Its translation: CSVGGPTGRSYEQYF.